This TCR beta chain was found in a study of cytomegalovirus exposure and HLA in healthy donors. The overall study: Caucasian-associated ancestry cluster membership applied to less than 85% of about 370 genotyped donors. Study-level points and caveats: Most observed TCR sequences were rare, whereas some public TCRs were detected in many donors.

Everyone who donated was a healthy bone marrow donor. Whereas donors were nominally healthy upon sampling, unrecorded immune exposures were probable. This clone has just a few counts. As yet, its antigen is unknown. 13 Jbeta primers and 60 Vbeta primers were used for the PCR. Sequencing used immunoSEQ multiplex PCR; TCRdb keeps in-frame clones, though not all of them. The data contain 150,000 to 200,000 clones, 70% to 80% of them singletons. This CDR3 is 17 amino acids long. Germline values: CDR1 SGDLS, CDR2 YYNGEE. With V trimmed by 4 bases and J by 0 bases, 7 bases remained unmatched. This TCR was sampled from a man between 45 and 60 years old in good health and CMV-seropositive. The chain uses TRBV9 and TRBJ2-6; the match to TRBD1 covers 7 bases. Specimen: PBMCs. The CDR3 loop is CASSPRDSSSGANVLTF. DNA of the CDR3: TGTGCCAGCAGCCCCAGGGACAGTAGCTCTGGGGCCAACGTCCTGACTTTC.